The 32 T cell receptor beta chains below all came from one sample that was sequenced in a study of cytomegalovirus exposure and HLA in healthy donors. The PCR made use of 60 Vbeta and 13 Jbeta primers. Libraries were prepared by immunoSEQ multiplex PCR; TCRdb keeps only in-frame clonotypes and omits some of them. This sample yields around 170,000 clones, of which roughly 80% are seen a single time; roughly 6.7% belongs to the top ten. The sample comprised PBMCs. These receptors were taken from a man in his forties or fifties in good health and CMV-seropositive.

This clone was counted between two and nine times. The chain uses TRBV6-4 and TRBJ1-1; D is unclear. Trimming pared 8 bases from V and 0 bases from J, leaving 10 bases between. There are 13 residues in the CDR3. CDR1 and CDR2 from the germline V gene are MRHNA and SNTAGT. CDR3 sequence: CASEQTVNTEAFF. CDR3 DNA: TGTGCCAGCGAACAGACGGTGAACACTGAAGCTTTCTTT.

The gene calls are TRBV10-3 and TRBJ2-5, with D tentatively TRBD1 (6 bases). Trimming took 11 bases from V and 5 from J, leaving 15 bases between them. In germline, CDR1 is ENHRY, CDR2 SYGVKD. The CDR3 runs 12 residues. CDR3 residues: CAVGARAETQYF. The DNA of the CDR3 is TGTGCCGTGGGGGCCCGGGCGGAGACCCAGTACTTC.

This chain connects TRBV27 to TRBJ2-5; possibly TRBD2 for D (6 bases). Germline CDR1 and CDR2: MNHEY and SMNVEV (reference sequence). CDR3 size: 13 residues. V lost 5 bases to trimming and J lost 5 bases, with 12 bases between them. CDR3 sequence reads: CASSAGPGETQYF. The CDR3 DNA reads TGTGCCAGCAGTGCGGGACCGGGGGAGACCCAGTACTTC.

J is TRBJ2-4 and V is TRBV7-2; D perhaps matches TRBD2 (6 bases). V was clipped by 0 bases and J by 5 bases, with 8 bases between them. The germline V gene encodes CDR1 SGHTA and CDR2 FQGNSA. CDR3 size: 14 residues. CDR3 region: CASSLAPGENIQYF. CDR3 sequence (DNA): TGTGCCAGCAGCTTAGCGCCGGGGGAAAACATTCAGTACTTC.

This chain uses TRBV5-1 with TRBJ1-1; the D is unclear. This CDR3 is built from 15 residues. From germline, CDR1 is SGHRS and CDR2 YFSETQ. V dropped 0 bases and J dropped 4 bases, with 13 bases sitting between them. The CDR3, as DNA: TGCGCCAGCAGCTTGGATGGAGGGTTGGCCACTGAAGCTTTCTTT. Protein: CASSLDGGLATEAFF.

The rearrangement uses TRBV4-1 and TRBJ2-1, with D possibly TRBD1 on 5 matching bases. Germline V gene data show CDR1 as MGHRA and CDR2 as YSYEKL. V shed 0 bases and J shed 2 bases, with 8 bases lying between them. The CDR3 has 15 amino acids. Written as DNA, the CDR3 is TGCGCCAGCAGCCAAGATCAGGGCACCTACAATGAGCAGTTCTTC. Translating it yields CASSQDQGTYNEQFF.

The chain recombines TRBV19 with TRBJ1-1; 8 bases agree with TRBD1. The germline V gene encodes CDR1 LNHDA and CDR2 SQIVND (reference sequence). The CDR3 sequence is 16 residues long. J gave up 8 bases and V 3 bases, and 14 bases lay outside the gene matches. CDR3 sequence reads: CASSMRPGDRRLEAFF. The CDR3 region has the DNA TGTGCCAGTAGTATGAGGCCTGGGGACAGGAGGCTGGAAGCTTTCTTT.

The chain employs TRBV18 and TRBJ2-5; 9 bases align to TRBD1. J was trimmed by 3 bases and V by 3 bases; bases with no gene match: 11. The CDR3 is made up of 17 amino acids. Germline assignment: CDR1 KGHSH and CDR2 LQKENI. The CDR3, as DNA: TGTGCCAGCTCACCTCGGCAGGGACAGGGTCTGGAAGAGACCCAGTACTTC. Encoded protein: CASSPRQGQGLEETQYF.

V is TRBV10-3 and J is TRBJ2-7, with D possibly being TRBD1 (5 bases). Germline V gives CDR1 ENHRY, CDR2 SYGVKD. The CDR3 sequence is 13 residues long. Trimming took off 6 bases at V and 0 bases at J, with 9 bases between the two ends. The CDR3 bases are TGTGCCATCAGCTCTACAGGCTCCTACGAGCAGTACTTC. The encoded protein is CAISSTGSYEQYF.

The chain couples TRBV10-3 to TRBJ1-1; tentative D call: TRBD1 (5 bases). Trimming took off 11 bases at V and 1 base at J, with 17 bases between the two ends. The CDR3 contains 14 residues. The germline gives CDR1 ENHRY, CDR2 SYGVKD. This CDR3 reads CAVSEGRPNTEAFF. The CDR3 DNA reads as TGTGCCGTGAGTGAGGGGAGGCCGAACACTGAAGCTTTCTTT.

This clone was observed a few times. The V call is TRBV7-2, the J call TRBJ2-7, with D possibly matching TRBD2 (6 bases). This CDR3 has 15 residues. The ends were cut back, 5 bases at V and 2 bases at J, with 16 bases in the middle. The germline V gene has CDR1 SGHTA and CDR2 FQGNSA. CDR3 nucleotide sequence: TGTGCCAGCAGCCCCGGGGGTGGGGCTCCCTACGAGCAGTACTTC. Residues: CASSPGGGAPYEQYF.

This clone was recorded only once. This specimen includes other DNA sequences encoding the same CDR3. This sequence joins TRBV7-2 and TRBJ2-7; 7 bases match TRBD2. Per the germline V gene, CDR1 is SGHTA and CDR2 is FQGNSA. The CDR3 has 15 residues. V shed 0 bases, J shed 0 bases, and the junction held 2 bases outside the gene matches. Here the CDR3 DNA reads TGTGCCAGCAGCTTAGCGGGGGGGAGCTCCTACGAGCAGTACTTC. This encodes CASSLAGGSSYEQYF.

The CDR3 region is CASRSPGTANTGELFF. CDR3 in DNA: TGTGCTTCCCGGTCCCCCGGGACAGCGAACACCGGGGAGCTGTTTTTT. The rearrangement uses TRBV9 and TRBJ2-2, with 7 nucleotides matching TRBD1. CDR3 length equals 16 residues. The germline V gene encodes CDR1 SGDLS and CDR2 YYNGEE.

V usage is TRBV27 and J usage is TRBJ1-2, with D unclear. V was pared by 1 base and J by 2 bases, with 17 bases between. Germline V CDR1 and CDR2: MNHEY, SMNVEV (reference sequence). The CDR3 is 17 amino acids. The CDR3 nucleotides read TGTGCCAGCAGTTTATACCCAGGATGGGCTCAGAACTATGGCTACACCTTC. Protein sequence: CASSLYPGWAQNYGYTF.

V gene TRBV10-3 combines with J gene TRBJ2-1, with 11 bases fitting TRBD1. Germline V gives CDR1 ENHRY, CDR2 SYGVKD. CDR3 length equals 15 residues. Trimming removed 6 bases from V and 6 bases from J; junction bases left unmatched: 7. This CDR3 reads CAISHRDRGFNEQFF. The CDR3 region has the DNA TGTGCCATCAGCCACCGGGACAGGGGGTTCAATGAGCAGTTCTTC.

This clone was seen only a few times. This rearrangement joins TRBV27 to TRBJ2-3; D remains ambiguous. This CDR3 is built from 12 residues. Trimming stripped 8 bases from V and 2 bases from J, with 8 bases between. The germline gives CDR1 MNHEY, CDR2 SMNVEV (reference sequence). The DNA of the CDR3 is TGTGCCAGCGGTACACCCACAGATACGCAGTATTTT. The encoded protein is CASGTPTDTQYF.

This clone was seen more than once but under ten times. This chain connects TRBV19 to TRBJ1-1, with D unclear. CDR3 length: 14 residues. Deletions cut 0 bases from V and 10 bases from J, with 15 bases between. Germline V CDR1 and CDR2: LNHDA, SQIVND (reference sequence). CDR3: CASSIDRGSWRAFF. CDR3 nucleotide sequence: TGTGCCAGTAGTATAGATCGCGGGTCATGGCGAGCTTTCTTT.

V gene TRBV10-3 combines with J gene TRBJ2-7; D perhaps matches TRBD2 (5 bases). Germline CDR1 ENHRY, CDR2 SYGVKD. Trimming removed 4 bases at V and 2 bases at J, with 12 bases between. The CDR3 consists of 14 residues. The chain's CDR3 is CAISGRDTTYEQYF. CDR3 nucleotide sequence: TGTGCCATCAGTGGCCGGGATACTACCTACGAGCAGTACTTC.

The rearrangement joins TRBV5-1 to TRBJ2-6, with D maybe TRBD1 (5 bases). Germline V CDR1 and CDR2: SGHRS, YFSETQ. The CDR3 consists of 18 residues. Between the trimmed V and J ends, which lost 0 bases and 0 bases, there was a span of 13 bases. In DNA form, the CDR3 reads TGCGCCAGCAGCTTGGTAGTGGGGCCGAGCTCTGGGGCCAACGTCCTGACTTTC. Amino acids: CASSLVVGPSSGANVLTF.

This sequence joins TRBV5-1 and TRBJ2-3; 12 nucleotides align to TRBD2. The CDR3 spans 17 residues. CDR1 and CDR2 (germline): SGHRS, YFSETQ. The V segment lost 0 bases and the J segment 4 bases; nucleotides outside the gene matches: 6. Written as DNA, the CDR3 is TGCGCCAGCAGCTTGGCACTAGCGGGGGGCTTCGCAGATACGCAGTATTTT. This codes for CASSLALAGGFADTQYF. Full variable domain (rest looked up from reference TRBV5-1 and TRBJ2-3): KAGVTQTPRYLIKTRGQQVTLSCSPISGHRSVSWYQQTPGQGLQFLFEYFSETQRNKGNFPGRFSGRQFSNSRSEMNVSTLELGDSALYLCASSLALAGGFADTQYFGPGTRLTVL.

The chain joins TRBV10-3 to TRBJ2-7; 7 bases are shared with TRBD2. This CDR3 region has 13 residues. V gave up 6 bases and J gave up 7 bases; unmatched junction bases: 9. Germline lookup yields CDR1 ENHRY and CDR2 SYGVKD. CDR3 sequence (DNA): TGTGCCATCAGAAGAGGGACTAATGTTGAGCAGTACTTC. This encodes CAIRRGTNVEQYF.

The chain carries TRBV28 and TRBJ2-5, with TRBD1 identical over 8 bases. There are 16 residues in the CDR3. CDR1 is MDHEN and CDR2 is SYDVKM in the germline V gene. After removal of 7 bases from V and 5 bases from J, the junction contained 15 bases not matched to a gene. The CDR3 protein is CASTLPTAGGFETQYF. The CDR3 nucleotides are TGTGCCAGCACCCTCCCAACCGCAGGGGGCTTTGAGACCCAGTACTTC.

The V call is TRBV9, the J call TRBJ2-1; 8 bases fit TRBD2. CDR3 length: 16 amino acids. Losses at the gene ends were 0 bases for V and 4 bases for J; bases not matched to a gene: 6. Per the germline V gene, CDR1 is SGDLS and CDR2 is YYNGEE. This CDR3 is CASSVAWRGEYNEQFF. In DNA form, the CDR3 reads TGTGCCAGCAGCGTAGCCTGGCGGGGGGAGTACAATGAGCAGTTCTTC. Combining the CDR3 with reference TRBV9 and TRBJ2-1 gives the whole variable domain DSGVTQTPKHLITATGQRVTLRCSPRSGDLSVYWYQQSLDQGLQFLIQYYNGEERAKGNILERFSAQQFPDLHSELNLSSLELGDSALYFCASSVAWRGEYNEQFFGPGTRLTVL.

This clone was picked up a small number of times. The J gene is TRBJ2-3, the V gene TRBV30, with 7 bases lining up with TRBD1. CDR1 and CDR2 from the germline V gene are GTSNPN and SVGIG (reference sequence). Unmatched junction bases numbered 5, after V lost 4 bases and J lost 1 base. The CDR3 is 14 residues long. The CDR3 loop is CAWKRTGGTDTQYF. The DNA for the CDR3 is TGTGCCTGGAAAAGGACAGGAGGCACAGATACGCAGTATTTT.

The CDR3: CASSSGLAGGNEQFF. DNA for the CDR3: TGTGCCAGCAGCTCGGGACTAGCGGGGGGAAATGAGCAGTTCTTC. The gene calls are TRBV7-3 and TRBJ2-1; 15 bases map to TRBD2. The V segment lost 4 bases and the J segment 7 bases; nucleotides outside the gene matches: 2. Germline V gives CDR1 SGHTA, CDR2 FQGTGA. The CDR3 is 15 residues long.

The chain employs TRBV30 and TRBJ2-1, with TRBD1 matching 7 bases. The CDR3 covers 11 residues. V shed 3 bases and J 7 bases; nucleotides not matched to a gene: 0. Germline CDR1 is GTSNPN and CDR2 is SVGIG (reference sequence). DNA of the CDR3: TGTGCCTGGAGACAGGGGAATGAGCAGTTCTTC. Amino acid sequence: CAWRQGNEQFF.

The chain carries TRBV6-5 and TRBJ2-3; D uncertain. Germline assignment: CDR1 MNHEY and CDR2 SVGAGI. The CDR3 runs 14 residues. Trimming removed 2 bases from V and 2 bases from J, with 8 bases in between. CDR3 region: CASSYSPVTDTQYF. CDR3 DNA: TGTGCCAGCAGTTACAGCCCGGTCACAGATACGCAGTATTTT.

The chain combines TRBV4-2 with TRBJ1-4, with D tentatively TRBD1 (6 bases). This CDR3 comprises 15 residues. V was shortened by 3 bases and J by 7 bases, with 15 bases between the two germline ends. Germline V gene sequence: CDR1 LGHNA, CDR2 YNFKEQ. CDR3 protein: CASSHKPDRPEKLFF. The CDR3 DNA reads TGTGCCAGCAGCCACAAACCGGACAGACCTGAAAAACTGTTTTTT.

The chain uses TRBV19 and TRBJ2-5, with 11 bases lining up with TRBD1. This CDR3 is 15 amino acids long. Germline loops: CDR1 LNHDA, CDR2 SQIVND (reference sequence). V was clipped by 6 bases and J by 4 bases; unmatched bases: 7. The CDR3 here is CASRVPGTGGETQYF. CDR3 in DNA: TGTGCCAGTAGGGTGCCCGGGACAGGGGGAGAGACCCAGTACTTC.

The DNA for the CDR3 is TGTGCCAGTAGTATAGGGGGGCCAGTCCAAGAGACCCAGTACTTC. Its protein product is CASSIGGPVQETQYF. The chain employs TRBV19 and TRBJ2-5; possible D gene TRBD1, 6 bases. Trimming took 1 base from V and 1 from J, leaving 10 bases between them. This CDR3 is 15 amino acids long. Germline CDR1 is LNHDA and CDR2 is SQIVND (reference sequence). The full variable domain, its missing parts supplied by reference TRBV19 and TRBJ2-5, is DGGITQSPKYLFRKEGQNVTLSCEQNLNHDAMYWYRQDPGQGLRLIYYSQIVNDFQKGDIAEGYSVSREKKESFPLTVTSAQKNPTAFYLCASSIGGPVQETQYFGPGTRLLVL.

V and J are TRBV5-6 and TRBJ2-5; 15 bases are a match to TRBD2. V dropped 4 bases and J dropped 5; count of bases not matched to a gene: 12. CDR1 is SGHDT, CDR2 YYEEEE, per germline. The CDR3 sequence is 18 residues long. CDR3 sequence reads: CASSLGLAGGPIIETQYF. The CDR3 DNA follows: TGTGCCAGCAGCCTAGGACTAGCGGGGGGGCCGATCATTGAGACCCAGTACTTC.

For the CDR3, the DNA is TGTGCCAGCAGCCCCCGCCCCGACACCTCCGGCTACACCTTC. Protein product: CASSPRPDTSGYTF. This chain joins TRBV14 and TRBJ1-2; D gene ambiguous. With 4 bases removed from V and 8 bases from J, the gap between germline ends came to 17 bases. Looked up from germline, CDR1 is SGHDN and CDR2 is FVKESK. The CDR3 spans 14 residues.